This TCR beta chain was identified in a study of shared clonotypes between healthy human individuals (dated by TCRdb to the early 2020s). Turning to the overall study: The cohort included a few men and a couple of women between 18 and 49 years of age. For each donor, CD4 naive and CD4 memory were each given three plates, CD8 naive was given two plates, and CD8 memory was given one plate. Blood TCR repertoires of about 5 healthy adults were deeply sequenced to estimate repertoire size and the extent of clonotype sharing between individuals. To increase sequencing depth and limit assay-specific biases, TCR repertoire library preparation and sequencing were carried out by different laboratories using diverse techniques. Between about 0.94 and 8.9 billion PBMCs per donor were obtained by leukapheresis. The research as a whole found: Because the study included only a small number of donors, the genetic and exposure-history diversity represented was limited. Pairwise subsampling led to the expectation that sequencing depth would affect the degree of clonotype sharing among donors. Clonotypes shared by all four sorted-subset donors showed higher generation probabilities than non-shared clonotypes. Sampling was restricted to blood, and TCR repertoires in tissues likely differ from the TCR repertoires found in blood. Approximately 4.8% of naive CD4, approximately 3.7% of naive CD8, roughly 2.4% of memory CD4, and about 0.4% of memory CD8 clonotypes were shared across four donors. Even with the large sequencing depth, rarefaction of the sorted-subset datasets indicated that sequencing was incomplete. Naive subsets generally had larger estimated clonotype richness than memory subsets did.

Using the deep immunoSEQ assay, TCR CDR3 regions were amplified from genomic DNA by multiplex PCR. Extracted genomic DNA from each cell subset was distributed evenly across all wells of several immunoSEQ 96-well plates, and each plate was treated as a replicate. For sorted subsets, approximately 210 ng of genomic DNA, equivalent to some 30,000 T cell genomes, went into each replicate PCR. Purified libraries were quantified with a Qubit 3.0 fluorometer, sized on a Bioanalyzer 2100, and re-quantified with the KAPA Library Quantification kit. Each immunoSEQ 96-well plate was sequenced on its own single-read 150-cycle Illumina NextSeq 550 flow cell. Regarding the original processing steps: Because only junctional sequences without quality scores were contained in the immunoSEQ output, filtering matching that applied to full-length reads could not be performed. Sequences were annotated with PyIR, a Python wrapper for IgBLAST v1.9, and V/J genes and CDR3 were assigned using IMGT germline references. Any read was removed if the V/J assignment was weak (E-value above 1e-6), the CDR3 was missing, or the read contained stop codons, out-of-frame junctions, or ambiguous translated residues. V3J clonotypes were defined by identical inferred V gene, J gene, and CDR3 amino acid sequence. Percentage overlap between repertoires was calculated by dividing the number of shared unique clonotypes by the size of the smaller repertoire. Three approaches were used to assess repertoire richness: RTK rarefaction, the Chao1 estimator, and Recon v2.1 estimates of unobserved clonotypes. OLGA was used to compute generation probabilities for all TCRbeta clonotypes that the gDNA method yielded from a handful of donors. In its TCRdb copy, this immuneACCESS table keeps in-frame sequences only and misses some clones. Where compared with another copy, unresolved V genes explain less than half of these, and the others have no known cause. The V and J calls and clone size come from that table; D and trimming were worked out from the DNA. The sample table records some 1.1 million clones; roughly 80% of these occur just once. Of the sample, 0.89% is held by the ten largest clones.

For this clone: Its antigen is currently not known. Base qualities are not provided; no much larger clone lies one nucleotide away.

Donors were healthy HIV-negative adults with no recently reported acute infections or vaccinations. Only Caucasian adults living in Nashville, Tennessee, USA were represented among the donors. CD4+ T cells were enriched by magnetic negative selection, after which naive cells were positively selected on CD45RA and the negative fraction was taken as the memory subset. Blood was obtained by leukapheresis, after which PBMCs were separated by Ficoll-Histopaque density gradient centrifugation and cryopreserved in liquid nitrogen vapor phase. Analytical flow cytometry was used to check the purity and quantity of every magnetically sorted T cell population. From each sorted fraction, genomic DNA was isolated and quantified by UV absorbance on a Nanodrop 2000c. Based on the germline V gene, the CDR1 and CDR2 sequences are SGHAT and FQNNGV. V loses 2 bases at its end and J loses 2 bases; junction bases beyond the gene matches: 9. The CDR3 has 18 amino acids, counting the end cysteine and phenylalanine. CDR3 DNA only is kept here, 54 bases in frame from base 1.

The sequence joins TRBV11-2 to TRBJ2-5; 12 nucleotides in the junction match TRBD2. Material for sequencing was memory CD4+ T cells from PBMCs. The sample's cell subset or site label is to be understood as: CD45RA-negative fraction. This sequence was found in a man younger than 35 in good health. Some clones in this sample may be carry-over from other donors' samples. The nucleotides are TGTGCCAGCAGCTTATTAACCGGGCTAGCGGGAGGGCAAGAGACCCAGTACTTC. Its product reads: CASSLLTGLAGGQETQYF.